Listed below are T cell receptor beta chains from one sample, sequenced in a study of CD8 T cells in Susac syndrome. TCRdb independently ran MiXCR on the immunoSEQ multiplex PCR reads; one entry per CDR3 protein. The sample yields over 70,000 distinct CDR3 sequences, approximately 96% seen once. Sequencing was performed on CD8+ T cells from PBMCs. The source is a human donor with Susac syndrome. The conserved cysteine and the conserved F or W are not part of the CDR3 here.

ASSLPSGPDEQF	12	TRBJ2-1	TRBV5-1
SVTPRGWEGNTEAF	14	TRBJ1-1	TRBV29-1
ASKADREAF	9	TRBJ1-1	TRBV3-1
ASSLWGALDYGYT	13	TRBJ1-2	TRBV7-3
ASSQTGEETQY	11	TRBJ2-5	TRBV5-1
ASSLFPNQPQH	11	TRBJ1-5	TRBV5-1
SVEGTGTYEQY	11	TRBJ2-7	TRBV29-1
AWKRDRARGYGYT	13	TRBJ1-2	TRBV30
ARRGEGYT	8	TRBJ1-2	TRBV2
ASSVGQGASYEQY	13	TRBJ2-7	TRBV9
ASRYGQGGFEQY	12	TRBJ2-7	TRBV27
SARAPGQASNTGELF	15	TRBJ2-2	TRBV20-1
ASSYLAGSGSSYNEQF	16	TRBJ2-1	TRBV7-3
ASSLGRLRSPLH	12	TRBJ1-6	TRBV5-8
ASSPRPETQY	10	TRBJ2-5	TRBV11-2
ASSVGPRPTDTQY	13	TRBJ2-3	TRBV9
ASGGTSGPDTQY	12	TRBJ2-3	TRBV7-9
ASSQPPLAYEQY	12	TRBJ2-7	TRBV11-2
ASSSAAGKLF	10	TRBJ1-4	TRBV19
ASSLVDRTGTLVIANEQF	18	TRBJ2-1	TRBV7-6
ASSLDNDRGTDTQY	14	TRBJ2-3	TRBV11-2
SATRGSGGATMDYEQY	16	TRBJ2-7	TRBV20-1
ASSQSGGGRAAF	12	TRBJ1-1	TRBV23-1
ASSPATSGEYNEQF	14	TRBJ2-1	TRBV9
ASSEFIGVREQY	12	TRBJ2-7	TRBV25-1
ASSQAPSRGEVNEQF	15	TRBJ2-1	TRBV4-3
ASSPLTTGGPEQF	13	TRBJ2-1	TRBV5-1
SARDPQVSSNQPQH	14	TRBJ1-5	TRBV20-1
ASSPRTGNSYEQY	13	TRBJ2-7	TRBV19
ASSSGRGSSYNEQF	14	TRBJ2-1	TRBV5-6